Presented here are 2 T cell receptor beta chains from one specimen sequenced in a study of regulatory T cells in long-lasting Graves disease. Time point reported: newly diagnosed GD, antithyroid drugs for less than 3 months. Making the TCR library involved RNA that had been extracted from PBMCs. Both iRepertoire HTBI primers and Arm-PCR of CDR3 regions were used to build the TCR beta libraries. Using its own MiXCR run on the multiplex PCR reads, TCRdb lists one record per CDR3 protein. The sample yields approximately 350,000 distinct CDR3 sequences, 16% seen once. The data also belong to a second study, concerning T cells in Graves' hyperthyroidism and ophthalmopathy.

Sequencing used peripheral blood mononuclear cells (PBMCs), obtained at new diagnosis, from a patient treated with antithyroid drugs. Receptors originate from a woman in her late teens or twenties with Graves disease.

In this sample, this clonotype turned up many times. The chain uses TRBV7-3 and TRBJ2-3; perhaps TRBD2 as D (6 bases). Germline assignment: CDR1 SGHTA and CDR2 FQGTGA. This CDR3 has 14 amino acids. The ends were cut back, 2 bases at V and 3 bases at J, with 9 bases in the middle. CDR3 residues: CASSLGGWTDTQYF. CDR3 DNA: TGTGCCAGCAGCTTAGGGGGGTGGACAGATACGCAGTATTTT.

This clonotype was seen only once. This rearrangement joins TRBV7-2 to TRBJ2-2; D may be TRBD2 (6 bases). The CDR3 has 16 amino acids. The germline gives CDR1 SGHTA, CDR2 FQGNSA. Trimming stripped 6 bases from V and 5 bases from J, with 19 bases between. The CDR3 is CASSFSPGTATGELFF. CDR3 bases: TGTGCCAGCAGTTTTAGCCCCGGGACTGCGACCGGGGAGCTGTTTTTT. The variable domain in full, with the rest retrieved from reference TRBV7-2 and TRBJ2-2, is GAGVSQSPSNKVTEKGKDVELRCDPISGHTALYWYRQSLGQGLEFLIYFQGNSAPDKSGLPSDRFSAERTGGSVSTLTIQRTQQEDSAVYLCASSFSPGTATGELFFGEGSRLTVL.